This is a list of T cell receptor beta chains from one sample in a study of cytotoxic CD8 clonotypes in ibrutinib-treated CLL. TCRdb keeps only in-frame clones here, not all; method: immunoSEQ multiplex PCR. The sample yields 300,000 or so clones, roughly two thirds seen once. Sequencing was performed on PBMCs, taken after 36 months of ibrutinib treatment. The origin of the receptors is a human donor with chronic lymphocytic leukemia. Each CDR3 is given with its conserved first and last residue. Each record gives: V gene, J gene, D gene, clone size, CDR3 DNA, CDR3 protein. The D gene is left open where the match is weak. The size of a clone is reported for some rows only, either as once, few or many, or as a class for expanded clones.

TRBV11-3	TRBJ2-1	NA	NA	TGTGCCAGCAGCTTAGCCTTTGGGGGTAGGACGTACAATGAGCAGTTCTTC	CASSLAFGGRTYNEQFF
TRBV2	TRBJ2-7	NA	few	TGTGCCAGTATCCGGGTCCTCCGGGACGAGCAGTACTTC	CASIRVLRDEQYF
TRBV29-1	TRBJ1-1	TRBD1	NA	TGCAGCGTTGGCCGACAGGGGACGAACACTGAAGCTTTCTTT	CSVGRQGTNTEAFF
TRBV29-1	TRBJ1-2	NA	NA	TGCAGCGTTGGAAGGGTTGCCTATGGCTACACCTTC	CSVGRVAYGYTF
TRBV7-9	TRBJ1-4	NA	NA	TGTGCCAGCAGCTCAGTCGGGCTAGGGGCTACTAATGAAAAACTGTTTTTT	CASSSVGLGATNEKLFF
TRBV19	TRBJ1-5	TRBD1	NA	TGTGCCAGTCGACAGGGGGAGCGATATCAGCCCCAGCATTTT	CASRQGERYQPQHF
TRBV12-5	TRBJ1-4	NA	few	TGTGCTAGTGGTTTGGGTCCCGAGAATGAAAAACTGTTTTTT	CASGLGPENEKLFF
TRBV18	TRBJ2-1	NA	once	TGTGCCAGCTCACCGGGGGACTGGCCCTACAATGAGCAGTTCTTC	CASSPGDWPYNEQFF
TRBV6-6	TRBJ2-4	NA	NA	TGTGCCAGCAGTTTGGTTATGACAGTAGCCAAAAACATTCAGTACTTC	CASSLVMTVAKNIQYF
TRBV13	TRBJ2-7	NA	few	TGTGCCAGCAGCCCCCGGGGGCTCGAGCAGTACTTC	CASSPRGLEQYF
TRBV5-1	TRBJ2-2	TRBD2	NA	TGCGCCAGCAGCTTGGAAAGCGGGATGTTGATCGGGGAGCTGTTTTTT	CASSLESGMLIGELFF
TRBV30	TRBJ1-2	TRBD1	few	TGTGCCTGGAGTTTTCCCGGGCAGGGGGATATTTATGGCTACACCTTC	CAWSFPGQGDIYGYTF
TRBV6-1	TRBJ2-5	NA	few	TGTGCCAGCAGCATCACAGGGTTCCAAGAGACCCAGTACTTC	CASSITGFQETQYF
TRBV7-2	TRBJ1-5	NA	NA	TGTGCCAGCAGTTCTACTATAGGACTGTCTAGCAATCAGCCCCAGCATTTT	CASSSTIGLSSNQPQHF
TRBV5-4	TRBJ2-7	TRBD2	NA	TGTGCCAGCAGCTCAGCGGGAGGGAGTTACGAGCAGTACTTC	CASSSAGGSYEQYF
TRBV11-1	TRBJ2-1	NA	NA	TGTGCCAGCAGCAAGAGCGGGACAGCTTCGGAAAATGAGCAGTTCTTC	CASSKSGTASENEQFF
TRBV25-1	TRBJ2-3	NA	once	TGTGCCACCCGGAATAGCCTCACAGATACGCAGTATTTT	CATRNSLTDTQYF
TRBV19	TRBJ1-2	NA	NA	TGTGCCACTCACAGGATCAACTATGGCTACACCTTC	CATHRINYGYTF
TRBV29-1	TRBJ2-5	TRBD2	NA	TGCAGCGTTGAACAATTTGGCGGGAGGTGGGAGACCCAGTACTTC	CSVEQFGGRWETQYF
TRBV5-1	TRBJ1-1	NA	NA	TGCGCCAGCAGCTTGTTAGGACAGTCGGAAGCTTTCTTT	CASSLLGQSEAFF
TRBV6-6	TRBJ2-3	TRBD2	NA	TGTGCCAGCAGTCTTCTTAGCGGGGGGGCGTTGGATACGCAGTATTTT	CASSLLSGGALDTQYF
TRBV27	TRBJ2-5	NA	once	TGTGCCAGCCAGCTACAGGGAAACCAAGAGACCCAGTACTTC	CASQLQGNQETQYF
TRBV5-1	TRBJ2-7	NA	NA	TGCGCCAGCACTTCGGGGGGCCACTCCTACGAGCAGTACTTC	CASTSGGHSYEQYF
TRBV10-2	TRBJ2-5	TRBD1	NA	TGCGCCAGCAGAACATGGGGACAGGGGAAAGAGACCCAGTACTTC	CASRTWGQGKETQYF
TRBV6-5	TRBJ2-7	NA	NA	TGTGCCAGCAGTTACGGCCGTTACGAGCAGTACTTC	CASSYGRYEQYF
TRBV7-9	TRBJ2-4	NA	NA	TGTGCCAGCAGCCAACAGCTGGGTATTCAGTACTTC	CASSQQLGIQYF
TRBV27	TRBJ2-2	NA	once	TGTGCCAGCAGTTTATTCGGCTTAGCGGAAAGGAACACCGGGGAGCTGTTTTTT	CASSLFGLAERNTGELFF